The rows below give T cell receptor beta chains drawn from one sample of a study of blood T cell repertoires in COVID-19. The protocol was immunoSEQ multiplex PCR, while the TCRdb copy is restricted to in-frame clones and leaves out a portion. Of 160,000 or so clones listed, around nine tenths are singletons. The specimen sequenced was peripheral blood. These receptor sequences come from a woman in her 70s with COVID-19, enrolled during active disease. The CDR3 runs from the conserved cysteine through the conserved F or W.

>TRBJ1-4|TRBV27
CASSPGRGHLTNEKLFF
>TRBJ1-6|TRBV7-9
CASSADRAGANQSPLHF
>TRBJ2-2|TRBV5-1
CASSTTGARDTGELFF
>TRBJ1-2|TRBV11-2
CASSRQGDLAGYTF
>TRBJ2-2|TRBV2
CASRGEGGTGELFF
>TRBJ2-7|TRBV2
CASSPSGSGEQYF
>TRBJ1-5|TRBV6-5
CASRSYRGMGNQPQHF
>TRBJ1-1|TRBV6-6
CASIPGGLMNTEAFF
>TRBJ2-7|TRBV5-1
CASSLGPGQGTYEQYF
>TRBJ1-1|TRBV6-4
CASSDVAGTEAFF
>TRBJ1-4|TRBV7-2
CASSFSGKGGFEKLFF
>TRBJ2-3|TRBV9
CASSVSSGSTDTQYF
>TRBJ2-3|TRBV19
CASSAPLAGVFTDTQYF
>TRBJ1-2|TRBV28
CASGGAFSYGYTF
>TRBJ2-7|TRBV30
CAWGERGYEQYF
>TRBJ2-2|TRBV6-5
CASGGNRAGTGELFF
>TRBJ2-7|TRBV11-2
CASTAGTGVSYEQYF
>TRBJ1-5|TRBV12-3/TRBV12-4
CASSPGGGQPQHF
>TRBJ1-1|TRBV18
CASSGGQGFTEAFF
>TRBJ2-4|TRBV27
CASSLDRIAKNIQYF
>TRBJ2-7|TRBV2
CASSVGLAIDEQYF
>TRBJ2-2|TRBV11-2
CASSFRLAGGQGTGELFF
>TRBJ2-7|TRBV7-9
CASSPRTGGPYEQYF
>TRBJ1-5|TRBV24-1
CATSLGTGVSQPQHF
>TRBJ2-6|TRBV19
CASSAQGASGANVLTF
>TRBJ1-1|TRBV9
CASIRSGTGGSNTEAFF
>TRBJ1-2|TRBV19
CASSRDIINYGYTF
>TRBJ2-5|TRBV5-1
CASSLGPGMETQYF
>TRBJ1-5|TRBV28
CASSLGGSNQPQHF
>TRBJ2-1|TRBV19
CASSPGTSGGREQFF
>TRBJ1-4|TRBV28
CASSLSFGLSIEKLFF
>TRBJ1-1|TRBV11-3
CASSFGSNTEAFF
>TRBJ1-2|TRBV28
CASTVGVYGYTF
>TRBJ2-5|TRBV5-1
CASSPGLAGGRETQYF
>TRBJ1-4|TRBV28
CASSSPRSFNEKLFF
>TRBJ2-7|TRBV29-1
CSVVRTSGEQYF
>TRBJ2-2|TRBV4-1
CASSQRDRDDGELFF
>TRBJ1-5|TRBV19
CASGPDTQDQPQHF
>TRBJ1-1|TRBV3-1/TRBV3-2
CASSRDRSEAFF
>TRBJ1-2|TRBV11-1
CASSLDRPYGYTF
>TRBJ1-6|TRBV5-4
CASSPEGQFHSPLHF
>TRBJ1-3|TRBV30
CAWRPAGYGNTIYF
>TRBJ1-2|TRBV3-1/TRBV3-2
CASSQETIRGGYGYTF
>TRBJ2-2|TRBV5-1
CASKDSGGRRTGELFF